A single sample gave rise to the 27 T cell receptor beta chains below, sequenced in a study of long-term antiretroviral therapy in people with HIV. Survey level was the resolution at which the v3.0 immunoSEQ assay ran. Libraries were prepared by immunoSEQ multiplex PCR; TCRdb keeps only in-frame clonotypes and omits some of them. The data hold about 21,000 clones, with 88% observed a single time. This sample comprised unsorted PBMCs, obtained 2.3 years after starting antiretroviral therapy. These receptors all stem from a man between 60 and 70 years old with HIV.

V usage is TRBV5-1 and J usage is TRBJ2-7; 7 bases align to TRBD1. J lost 1 base, V lost 4 bases, and 8 bases had no gene match. The CDR3 extends over 15 amino acids. Germline loops: CDR1 SGHRS, CDR2 YFSETQ. Here the CDR3 DNA reads TGCGCCAGCAGCGTTACCCGGGACAGATCCTACGAGCAGTACTTC. This gives the protein CASSVTRDRSYEQYF. Supplemented by reference TRBV5-1 and TRBJ2-7, the full variable domain reads KAGVTQTPRYLIKTRGQQVTLSCSPISGHRSVSWYQQTPGQGLQFLFEYFSETQRNKGNFPGRFSGRQFSNSRSEMNVSTLELGDSALYLCASSVTRDRSYEQYFGPGTRLTVT.

The rearrangement links TRBV19 to TRBJ2-1, with 11 nucleotides matching TRBD2. Germline V gene data show CDR1 as LNHDA and CDR2 as SQIVND (reference sequence). With V trimmed by 5 bases and J by 6 bases, 6 bases remained unmatched. CDR3 length equals 15 residues. In DNA, the CDR3 is TGTGCCAGTAGTGTGTCTAGCGGGGGGTTCAATGAGCAGTTCTTC. This gives the protein CASSVSSGGFNEQFF.

J is TRBJ2-5 and V is TRBV11-2, with 12 bases lining up with TRBD1. This CDR3 is 16 amino acids long. Germline V gene lookup returns CDR1 SGHAT and CDR2 FQNNGV. The V segment lost 1 base and the J segment 4 bases; nucleotides outside the gene matches: 4. CDR3 sequence reads: CASSLATGQGAETQYF. CDR3 in DNA: TGTGCCAGCAGCTTAGCGACGGGACAGGGGGCAGAGACCCAGTACTTC.

V usage is TRBV7-9 and J usage is TRBJ2-2; 7 positions agree with TRBD1. V was pared by 4 bases and J by 1 base, with 9 bases of the junction left unmatched. The CDR3 is 17 amino acids. Germline CDR1 and CDR2: SEHNR and FQNEAQ (reference sequence). This CDR3 is CASSSHLTGRNTGELFF. In nucleotides, the CDR3 is TGTGCCAGCAGCTCCCATTTGACAGGGAGGAACACCGGGGAGCTGTTTTTT. The full variable domain, its missing parts supplied by reference TRBV7-9 and TRBJ2-2, is DTGVSQNPRHKITKRGQNVTFRCDPISEHNRLYWYRQTLGQGPEFLTYFQNEAQLEKSRLLSDRFSAERPKGSFSTLEIQRTEQGDSAMYLCASSSHLTGRNTGELFFGEGSRLTVL.

The chain combines TRBV5-1 with TRBJ2-3, with 7 positions matching TRBD2. Germline lookup yields CDR1 SGHRS and CDR2 YFSETQ. The CDR3 loop spans 18 amino acids. J lost 6 bases, V lost 1 base, and 17 bases had no gene match. The CDR3 bases are TGCGCCAGCAGCTTGAGGGGACCGGGACTACCGGAGGCGGATACGCAGTATTTT. The encoded protein is CASSLRGPGLPEADTQYF.

This sequence joins TRBV28 and TRBJ1-6; 8 bases line up with TRBD1. In germline, CDR1 is MDHEN, CDR2 SYDVKM. CDR3 length: 14 residues. V lost 5 bases to trimming and J lost 7 bases; unmatched junction nucleotides: 4. In DNA, the CDR3 is TGTGCCAGCAGTCCTGGACAGGGAAATTCACCCCTCCACTTT. It yields the protein CASSPGQGNSPLHF.

This clone was found once. This chain uses TRBV7-9 with TRBJ2-3; 9 positions agree with TRBD2. The junction had 7 bases not matched to a gene; V was cut back by 5 bases and J by 7 bases. Per the germline V gene, CDR1 is SEHNR and CDR2 is FQNEAQ (reference sequence). This CDR3 region has 14 residues. The CDR3 region is CASSPGTSSHTQYF. For the CDR3, the DNA is TGTGCCAGCAGCCCCGGGACTAGCTCGCATACGCAGTATTTT. The whole variable domain, filled in from reference TRBV7-9 and TRBJ2-3, reads DTGVSQNPRHKITKRGQNVTFRCDPISEHNRLYWYRQTLGQGPEFLTYFQNEAQLEKSRLLSDRFSAERPKGSFSTLEIQRTEQGDSAMYLCASSPGTSSHTQYFGPGTRLTVL.

The chain employs TRBV5-1 and TRBJ2-4, with 8 bases lining up with TRBD1. Germline CDR1 and CDR2: SGHRS and YFSETQ. V shed 1 base and J 2 bases; nucleotides not matched to a gene: 5. The CDR3 sequence is 16 residues long. CDR3 loop: CASSLTGGVPKNIQYF. The CDR3 DNA follows: TGCGCCAGCAGCTTGACAGGGGGTGTGCCCAAAAACATTCAGTACTTC.

The V gene is TRBV2, the J gene TRBJ2-5; D might be TRBD2 (5 bases). The length of the CDR3 is 14 residues. The V end was cut by 6 bases, the J end by 4 bases, with 15 bases between. Germline V lookup: CDR1 SNHLY, CDR2 FYNNEI. In nucleotides, the CDR3 is TGTGCCAGCAGCCTGGGCATGAGCGGAGAGACCCAGTACTTC. It translates to CASSLGMSGETQYF.

The V gene is TRBV14, the J gene TRBJ2-7, with D hard to call. Germline CDR1 and CDR2: SGHDN and FVKESK. Trimming pared 3 bases from V and 6 bases from J, leaving 12 bases between. The CDR3 runs to 13 residues. Here the CDR3 reads CASSQHPRAEQYF. The CDR3 DNA reads as TGTGCCAGCAGCCAGCATCCCAGAGCCGAGCAGTACTTC.

The chain links TRBV10-1 to TRBJ2-3, with 11 bases aligning to TRBD2. This CDR3 has 17 amino acids. J gave up 0 bases and V 4 bases, and 6 bases lay outside the gene matches. The germline gives CDR1 WNHNN, CDR2 SYGVQD (reference sequence). The CDR3: CASSAPGLAESTDTQYF. CDR3 coding DNA: TGCGCCAGCAGTGCTCCGGGACTAGCGGAGAGCACAGATACGCAGTATTTT.

The V call is TRBV2, the J call TRBJ1-5; no firm D call. With 2 bases removed from V and 6 bases from J, the gap between germline ends came to 17 bases. CDR1 is SNHLY and CDR2 is FYNNEI in the germline V gene. This CDR3 is 16 amino acids long. CDR3 in DNA: TGTGCCAGCAGTGAAAACCCGGGGAGGGTAGGTCAGCCCCAGCATTTT. Protein product: CASSENPGRVGQPQHF.

The rearrangement uses TRBV10-1 and TRBJ2-5; D is undetermined. Trimming stripped 0 bases from V and 5 bases from J, with 10 bases between. Germline V CDR1 and CDR2: WNHNN, SYGVQD (reference sequence). There are 14 residues in the CDR3. The CDR3 bases are TGCGCCAGCAGTGAGTCAATGGGTCCGGAGACCCAGTACTTC. It translates to CASSESMGPETQYF.

CDR3 nucleotide sequence: TGTGCCTGGAGTGTTTGGTCGCGGGCGACCTACGAGCAGTACTTC. Translation gives CAWSVWSRATYEQYF. The chain is built from TRBV30 and TRBJ2-7; the D gene is possibly TRBD2 (5 bases). This CDR3 has 15 residues. Trimming removed 0 bases from V and 2 bases from J, with 14 bases in between. Germline lookup yields CDR1 GTSNPN and CDR2 SVGIG (reference sequence).

V usage is TRBV5-4 and J usage is TRBJ2-7, with a weak D call TRBD2 (6 bases). The germline V gene has CDR1 SGHNT and CDR2 YYREEE (reference sequence). Trimming removed 6 bases at V and 0 bases at J, with 13 bases between. The CDR3 covers 14 residues. Here the CDR3 reads CASKEGLNSYEQYF. The CDR3 nucleotides read TGTGCCAGCAAGGAGGGGCTGAACTCCTACGAGCAGTACTTC.

The V gene is TRBV6-5, the J gene TRBJ1-2; 12 bases match TRBD1. CDR3 length equals 14 residues. The germline CDR1 and CDR2 sequences are MNHEY and SVGAGI. Germline trimming cut 5 bases from V and 6 bases from J; bases unmatched to any gene: 4. The CDR3 DNA sequence: TGTGCCAGCAGTCCATGGGACAGGGGGCATGGCTACACCTTC. Protein product: CASSPWDRGHGYTF.

The gene calls are TRBV7-9 and TRBJ2-1, with a possible D match to TRBD2 (6 bases). V dropped 2 bases and J dropped 8 bases, with 13 bases sitting between them. There are 14 residues in the CDR3. Germline loops: CDR1 SEHNR, CDR2 FQNEAQ (reference sequence). CDR3 nucleotide sequence: TGTGCCAGCAGCTTAATCGGGGGTTCTTATGAGCAGTTCTTC. Translation: CASSLIGGSYEQFF.

The genes are TRBV11-3 and TRBJ1-5, with D perhaps matching TRBD1 (5 bases). The CDR3 has 18 amino acids. Germline V gene data show CDR1 as SGHNT and CDR2 as YENEEA. V was cut by 3 bases and J by 2 bases, with 20 bases left in between. The CDR3 here is CASSFWGMPGVGNQPQHF. The CDR3 bases are TGTGCCAGCAGCTTTTGGGGGATGCCGGGCGTAGGCAATCAGCCCCAGCATTTT. The whole variable domain, filled in from reference TRBV11-3 and TRBJ1-5, reads EAGVVQSPRYKIIEKKQPVAFWCNPISGHNTLYWYLQNLGQGPELLIRYENEEAVDDSQLPKDRFSAERLKGVDSTLKIQPAELGDSAVYLCASSFWGMPGVGNQPQHFGDGTRLSIL.

The chain joins TRBV5-4 to TRBJ2-5; perhaps TRBD1 as D (6 bases). CDR3 length: 14 residues. V was trimmed by 0 bases and J by 5 bases, leaving 11 bases between them. Germline CDR1 reads SGHNT; CDR2 reads YYREEE (reference sequence). The CDR3 sequence: CASSLGGLGETQYF. CDR3 DNA: TGTGCCAGCAGCTTGGGGGGGCTGGGGGAGACCCAGTACTTC. Full variable domain (rest looked up from reference TRBV5-4 and TRBJ2-5): ETGVTQSPTHLIKTRGQQVTLRCSSQSGHNTVSWYQQALGQGPQFIFQYYREEENGRGNFPPRFSGLQFPNYSSELNVNALELDDSALYLCASSLGGLGETQYFGPGTRLLVL.

The chain recombines TRBV20-1 with TRBJ2-3; D unresolved. Trimming cost V 3 bases and J 8 bases, with 9 bases left between them. The germline CDR1 and CDR2 sequences are DFQATT and SNEGSKA (reference sequence). The CDR3 is made up of 11 amino acids. The CDR3 nucleotides read TGCAGTGCTAGTGACCTGGTTACGCAGTATTTT. Translating it yields CSASDLVTQYF.

The chain recombines TRBV6-6 with TRBJ2-1, with D possibly being TRBD2 (5 bases). Trimming took off 6 bases at V and 8 bases at J, with 11 bases between the two ends. The CDR3 runs to 12 residues. Germline-derived CDR1 and CDR2 are MNHNY and SVGAGI (reference sequence). The CDR3 reads CASRTEGDEQFF. The CDR3, as DNA: TGTGCCAGCAGGACCGAGGGTGATGAGCAGTTCTTC.

This rearrangement joins TRBV4-3 to TRBJ2-7; 8 bases map to TRBD2. V lost 1 base, J lost 1 base, and 9 bases stayed unmatched. The germline CDR1 and CDR2 sequences are LGHNA and YSLEER. This CDR3 contains 17 residues. The CDR3 DNA follows: TGCGCCAGCAGCCAAGGAAGAGGGCTAGCGGGTTCCTACGAGCAGTACTTC. Its translation: CASSQGRGLAGSYEQYF.

The chain couples TRBV7-9 to TRBJ2-5; D gene unclear. Germline lookup yields CDR1 SEHNR and CDR2 FQNEAQ (reference sequence). The length of the CDR3 is 13 residues. V lost 4 bases, J lost 0 bases, and 6 bases lay in between. The CDR3 reads CASSSIHQETQYF. CDR3 in DNA: TGTGCCAGCAGCTCGATCCACCAAGAGACCCAGTACTTC.

The chain carries TRBV14 and TRBJ1-6; D gene unclear. Germline lookup yields CDR1 SGHDN and CDR2 FVKESK. The germline V and J ends were trimmed by 6 bases and 7 bases, with 13 bases remaining between them. There are 14 residues in the CDR3. DNA of the CDR3: TGTGCCAGCAGTTTAAGGGTCAGGAATTCACCCCTCCACTTT. Residues: CASSLRVRNSPLHF.

This rearrangement joins TRBV19 to TRBJ1-1, with D perhaps TRBD1 (6 bases). Trimming took 7 bases from V and 4 from J, leaving 10 bases between them. There are 12 residues in the CDR3. Germline assignment: CDR1 LNHDA and CDR2 SQIVND (reference sequence). The CDR3 reads CASIWGPTEAFF. CDR3 nucleotide sequence: TGTGCCAGTATATGGGGGCCCACTGAAGCTTTCTTT.

The V call is TRBV5-4, the J call TRBJ1-1; possibly TRBD1 for D (5 bases). The CDR3 covers 12 residues. Trimming stripped 3 bases from V and 11 bases from J, with 14 bases between. Germline CDR1 and CDR2: SGHNT and YYREEE (reference sequence). The CDR3 DNA reads as TGTGCCAGCAGCTCGGTGGGGCTAAGGGCTTTCTTT. Its protein product is CASSSVGLRAFF.

The V gene is TRBV5-1, the J gene TRBJ2-5, with TRBD2 identical over 12 bases. The V segment lost 4 bases and the J segment 4 bases; nucleotides outside the gene matches: 5. There are 15 residues in the CDR3. Germline loops: CDR1 SGHRS, CDR2 YFSETQ. Here the CDR3 DNA reads TGCGCCAGCAGCCGACTAGCGGGAGTGGGAGAGACCCAGTACTTC. Translated, it gives CASSRLAGVGETQYF.